Sequencing of this T cell receptor beta chain was carried out in a study of shared T cell receptors in the human thymus. J lost 5 bases, V lost 11 bases, and 9 bases had no gene match. Germline loops: CDR1 MNHEY, CDR2 SVGAGI. The CDR3 is 13 residues long. Libraries were prepared by immunoSEQ multiplex PCR; TCRdb keeps only in-frame clonotypes and omits some of them. The sample lists 540,000 or so clones; approximately 80% were seen once. This sample also appeared in a second study, on human thymus T cells. This second report adds: Healthy Finnish infants undergoing corrective surgery for congenital heart defects were used as donors. Resected material from corrective heart surgery provided the thymus tissue analysed. Thymic and blood repertoires appeared to carry a bias in their V and J gene usage.

The chain has TRBV6-5 and TRBJ2-5; TRBD2 matches 9 bases. This TCR was sampled from a boy younger than two with a congenital heart defect. The sample consisted of thymocytes. The CDR3 spells CAGSGRRGETQYF. The CDR3 DNA reads TGTGCCGGTAGCGGGAGAAGAGGGGAGACCCAGTACTTC.